The 25 T cell receptor beta chains given below trace back to one sample, sequenced in a study of blood T cell repertoires in COVID-19. Sequenced by immunoSEQ multiplex PCR; TCRdb stores in-frame clones only, minus some. This sample carries 60,000 to 75,000 clones, more than 85% of them seen once, and the ten largest clones take about 4%. The material sequenced was peripheral blood. The receptor set was obtained from a man aged 70 or older with active COVID-19.

This clone occurred once. This chain connects TRBV27 to TRBJ2-1; TRBD2 might be the D (6 bases). The V end lost 1 base, the J end lost 7 bases, and 23 bases lay between the germline ends. The CDR3 is made up of 18 amino acids. CDR1 is MNHEY and CDR2 is SMNVEV in the germline V gene (reference sequence). The CDR3 region is CASSLLVGTLGGGNEQFF. CDR3 nucleotides: TGTGCCAGCAGTTTATTGGTGGGGACTTTAGGAGGAGGGAATGAGCAGTTCTTC.

This clone showed up just a few times. This sequence joins TRBV5-1 and TRBJ2-5, with a weak D call TRBD2 (5 bases). The CDR3 is 13 amino acids. V lost 2 bases, J lost 5 bases, and 10 bases lay in between. CDR1 and CDR2 (germline): SGHRS, YFSETQ. CDR3 bases: TGCGCCAGCAGCTTCTTTGGGGAGGAGACCCAGTACTTC. Translation: CASSFFGEETQYF. The full variable domain, in which reference TRBV5-1 and TRBJ2-5 provide the parts outside the CDR3, is KAGVTQTPRYLIKTRGQQVTLSCSPISGHRSVSWYQQTPGQGLQFLFEYFSETQRNKGNFPGRFSGRQFSNSRSEMNVSTLELGDSALYLCASSFFGEETQYFGPGTRLLVL.

The chain couples TRBV7-3 to TRBJ2-2; 7 positions match TRBD1. V dropped 5 bases and J dropped 6; count of bases not matched to a gene: 9. CDR3 length equals 15 residues. Germline CDR1 SGHTA, CDR2 FQGTGA. CDR3: CASSQTGNGPGELFF. For the CDR3, the DNA is TGTGCCAGCAGCCAGACAGGGAATGGGCCCGGGGAGCTGTTTTTT.

The chain uses TRBV5-5 and TRBJ1-2; no reliable D call. The germline V gene encodes CDR1 SGHKS and CDR2 YYEKEE (reference sequence). The CDR3 totals 15 residues. Between the trimmed V and J ends, which lost 0 bases and 7 bases, there was a span of 16 bases. The CDR3 loop reads CASSLVGTTTVGYTF. In DNA form, the CDR3 reads TGTGCCAGCAGCTTGGTCGGTACGACAACAGTTGGCTACACCTTC.

This clone was detected a few times. This sequence joins TRBV4-1 and TRBJ1-3; TRBD1 matches 9 bases. The CDR3 totals 17 residues. V was clipped by 1 base and J by 4 bases; unmatched bases: 8. From germline, CDR1 is MGHRA and CDR2 YSYEKL. The CDR3 DNA is TGCGCCAGCAGCCAAGCTTGGGACAGGGTAACGGGAAACACCATATATTTT. Translated: CASSQAWDRVTGNTIYF.

The chain couples TRBV7-2 to TRBJ2-2; 8 nucleotides agree with TRBD1. CDR3 length equals 15 residues. The V gene's germline CDR1 is SGHTA and CDR2 FQGNSA. V shed 5 bases, J shed 3 bases, and the junction held 5 bases outside the gene matches. The CDR3, as DNA: TGTGCCAGCAGCCCACGACAGGGGTACACCGGGGAGCTGTTTTTT. Encoded protein: CASSPRQGYTGELFF.

To note about this clone: Germline is not matched at one junction end, which may reflect a read error. The chain employs TRBV7-7 and TRBJ2-7, with a possible D match to TRBD1 (7 bases). The germline gives CDR1 SSHAT, CDR2 FNYEAQ (reference sequence). CDR3 length equals 15 residues. CDR3 sequence: CASSLGSGQAGEQYF. Written as DNA, the CDR3 is TGTGCTAGCAGCCTAGGTAGCGGACAGGCGGGCGAGCAGTACTTC.

The chain carries TRBV5-4 and TRBJ2-3, with TRBD2 as a possible D gene (5 bases). The CDR3 has 15 amino acids. Germline V gene data show CDR1 as SGHNT and CDR2 as YYREEE (reference sequence). Trimming removed 6 bases at V and 6 bases at J, with 20 bases between. In nucleotides, the CDR3 is TGTGCCAGCACCACGGACTTTGTTGGAAGCGATACGCAGTATTTT. This gives the protein CASTTDFVGSDTQYF.

This clone was recorded only once. The V and J genes are TRBV12-3 or TRBV12-4 and TRBJ1-2; D gene uncertain. V was shortened by 11 bases and J by 5 bases, with 15 bases between the two germline ends. The CDR3 sequence is 12 residues long. CDR3 residues: CAQRRNGYGYTF. The CDR3 nucleotides read TGTGCCCAGCGACGAAATGGGTATGGCTACACCTTC.

In its sample, this clone was seen a few times. The chain recombines TRBV7-9 with TRBJ1-1, with 9 bases identical to TRBD1. V shed 5 bases and J 0 bases; nucleotides not matched to a gene: 4. Per the germline V gene, CDR1 is SEHNR and CDR2 is FQNEAQ (reference sequence). The CDR3 is 15 amino acids. The CDR3 sequence is CASSQRQGVNTEAFF. CDR3 nucleotide sequence: TGTGCCAGCAGCCAACGACAGGGGGTGAACACTGAAGCTTTCTTT.

This clone was recorded only once. This chain joins TRBV9 and TRBJ2-2; D is undetermined. Trimming took off 0 bases at V and 5 bases at J, with 11 bases between the two ends. Germline values: CDR1 SGDLS, CDR2 YYNGEE. The CDR3 consists of 15 residues. CDR3 nucleotide sequence: TGTGCCAGCAGCGTAGCGAGTAGTTGGACCGGGGAGCTGTTTTTT. Translation gives CASSVASSWTGELFF.

The chain is built from TRBV27 and TRBJ2-3; the match to TRBD2 covers 7 bases. The CDR3 covers 14 residues. From germline, CDR1 is MNHEY and CDR2 SMNVEV (reference sequence). The V gene end was trimmed by 8 bases and the J gene end by 4 bases; junction bases not matched to a gene: 9. In DNA, the CDR3 is TGTGCCAGCTCCCCGGGGGGTAGGGCAGATACGCAGTATTTT. Its protein is CASSPGGRADTQYF.

The rearrangement links TRBV7-2 to TRBJ1-5; tentatively, D is TRBD1 (5 bases). Germline V lookup: CDR1 SGHTA, CDR2 FQGNSA. Trimming cost V 5 bases and J 5 bases, with 7 bases left between them. The CDR3 extends over 12 amino acids. CDR3: CASSPGYQPQHF. The CDR3 nucleotides read TGTGCCAGCAGCCCAGGGTATCAGCCCCAGCATTTT.

V usage is TRBV28 and J usage is TRBJ2-5, with 8 bases lining up with TRBD1. The CDR3 runs 15 residues. Germline V gene sequence: CDR1 MDHEN, CDR2 SYDVKM. J lost 0 bases, V lost 11 bases, and 11 bases had no gene match. This CDR3 is CADRRQGRYQETQYF. DNA of the CDR3: TGTGCCGACCGCAGACAGGGGCGGTACCAAGAGACCCAGTACTTC.

The chain links TRBV3-1 (or the pseudogene TRBV3-2) to TRBJ2-5, with 10 bases lining up with TRBD2. The CDR3 totals 17 residues. With V trimmed by 2 bases and J by 4 bases, 10 bases remained unmatched. From germline, CDR1 is LGHDT and CDR2 YNNKEL (reference sequence). CDR3 protein: CASSQRGVAGGTETQYF. The CDR3, as DNA: TGTGCCAGCAGCCAAAGAGGGGTAGCGGGAGGTACAGAGACCCAGTACTTC.

The chain carries TRBV25-1 and TRBJ1-5; possibly TRBD1 for D (5 bases). The germline V gene encodes CDR1 MGHDK and CDR2 SYGVNS. Trimming shortened V by 5 bases and J by 3 bases, and 14 bases separated the two germline ends. The CDR3 consists of 15 residues. CDR3: CASSRGDGVNQPQHF. CDR3 bases: TGTGCCAGCAGTCGGGGGGATGGGGTCAATCAGCCCCAGCATTTT.

The sample holds one count of this clone. The chain couples TRBV30 to TRBJ2-2; D remains ambiguous. CDR3 length: 14 residues. Per the germline V gene, CDR1 is GTSNPN and CDR2 is SVGIG (reference sequence). The germline V and J ends were trimmed by 0 bases and 3 bases, with 8 bases remaining between them. For the CDR3, the DNA is TGTGCCTGGAGTGTACGCGTTTACACCGGGGAGCTGTTTTTT. It yields the protein CAWSVRVYTGELFF.

The chain is built from TRBV11-3 and TRBJ2-7, with 12 bases lining up with TRBD2. This CDR3 region has 14 residues. V dropped 5 bases and J dropped 5; count of bases not matched to a gene: 4. Looked up from germline, CDR1 is SGHNT and CDR2 is YENEEA. This CDR3 is CASSPRTSGNEQYF. DNA of the CDR3: TGTGCCAGCAGCCCCCGGACTAGCGGGAACGAGCAGTACTTC. Supplemented by reference TRBV11-3 and TRBJ2-7, the full variable domain reads EAGVVQSPRYKIIEKKQPVAFWCNPISGHNTLYWYLQNLGQGPELLIRYENEEAVDDSQLPKDRFSAERLKGVDSTLKIQPAELGDSAVYLCASSPRTSGNEQYFGPGTRLTVT.

In its sample, this clone was seen a few times. V usage is TRBV2 and J usage is TRBJ1-2; D is uncertain. The germline V gene has CDR1 SNHLY and CDR2 FYNNEI. CDR3 length: 13 residues. The germline V and J ends were trimmed by 7 bases and 8 bases, with 17 bases remaining between them. The CDR3 sequence: CASTPEHLWGYTF. The CDR3 DNA is TGTGCCAGCACTCCTGAACACCTCTGGGGCTACACCTTC. Together with reference TRBV2 and TRBJ1-2, the CDR3 gives the full variable domain: EPEVTQTPSHQVTQMGQEVILRCVPISNHLYFYWYRQILGQKVEFLVSFYNNEISEKSEIFDDQFSVERPDGSNFTLKIRSTKLEDSAMYFCASTPEHLWGYTFGSGTRLTVV.

The chain couples TRBV7-2 to TRBJ2-7, with 7 bases that match TRBD1. Germline CDR1 reads SGHTA; CDR2 reads FQGNSA. The CDR3 totals 12 residues. J was trimmed by 10 bases and V by 2 bases; bases with no gene match: 5. CDR3 DNA sequence: TGTGCCAGCAGCTTACTCCGGGACAGACAGTACTTC. It is translated as CASSLLRDRQYF.

The chain is built from TRBV27 and TRBJ1-1; TRBD1 agrees at 9 bases. The germline gives CDR1 MNHEY, CDR2 SMNVEV (reference sequence). The CDR3 is 15 amino acids. V lost 7 bases to trimming and J lost 5 bases; unmatched junction nucleotides: 11. CDR3 coding DNA: TGTGCCAGCACCACGGCACAGGGGGCTGGGACTGAAGCTTTCTTT. Translation gives CASTTAQGAGTEAFF.

In DNA, the CDR3 is TGCAGCGTCTCCGACTTCGGTTACGAGCAGTACTTC. It encodes CSVSDFGYEQYF. The gene calls are TRBV29-1 and TRBJ2-7; D is ambiguous. The V gene's germline CDR1 is SQVTM and CDR2 ANQGSEA. With 6 bases removed from V and 4 bases from J, the gap between germline ends came to 13 bases. The CDR3 extends over 12 amino acids.

The chain combines TRBV5-1 with TRBJ2-1, with a weak D call TRBD2 (6 bases). V was shortened by 0 bases and J by 0 bases, with 13 bases between the two germline ends. From germline, CDR1 is SGHRS and CDR2 YFSETQ. This CDR3 has 17 residues. The CDR3 is CASSLGRTIGSYNEQFF. For the CDR3, the DNA is TGCGCCAGCAGCTTGGGAAGGACTATAGGCTCCTACAATGAGCAGTTCTTC. The variable domain in full, with the rest retrieved from reference TRBV5-1 and TRBJ2-1, is KAGVTQTPRYLIKTRGQQVTLSCSPISGHRSVSWYQQTPGQGLQFLFEYFSETQRNKGNFPGRFSGRQFSNSRSEMNVSTLELGDSALYLCASSLGRTIGSYNEQFFGPGTRLTVL.

The rearrangement joins TRBV7-6 to TRBJ1-1, with D perhaps matching TRBD1 (5 bases). V was clipped by 5 bases and J by 4 bases, with 8 bases between them. This CDR3 comprises 12 residues. Per the germline V gene, CDR1 is SGHVS and CDR2 is FNYEAQ. The CDR3 is CASSRGGTEAFF. Written as DNA, the CDR3 is TGTGCCAGCAGCCGGGGGGGCACTGAAGCTTTCTTT.

The chain employs TRBV9 and TRBJ2-2, with TRBD2 matching 11 bases. Germline V gene data show CDR1 as SGDLS and CDR2 as YYNGEE. With 4 bases clipped from V and 4 bases from J, the junction kept 6 bases outside the gene matches. The CDR3 sequence is 16 residues long. The DNA for the CDR3 is TGTGCCAGCAGCCCGGTAGCGGGAGGGCTCACCGGGGAGCTGTTTTTT. Protein product: CASSPVAGGLTGELFF.